These T cell receptor beta chains were read from a single sample in a study of blood T cell repertoires in COVID-19. This table comes from immunoSEQ multiplex PCR, and its TCRdb copy is limited to in-frame clones, with some not included. This sample has more than 70,000 clones, with 80% to 90% found just once. The sequencing sample was made of peripheral blood. These receptors all stem from a man aged 50 to 60 with active COVID-19. Each CDR3 is given with its conserved first and last residue. D genes are given only for firm matches. Clone size is shown for a subset of rows, as once, few, many or a class of expanded clone.

CDR3 protein: CASSHSGQGDGYTF
CDR3 DNA: TGTGCCAGCAGCCACTCGGGACAGGGGGATGGCTACACCTTC
J gene: TRBJ1-2
clone size: .
D gene: TRBD1
V gene: TRBV3-1/TRBV3-2

CDR3 protein: CASSPRGSRLSYEQYF
CDR3 DNA: TGCGCCAGCAGCCCACGCGGCAGCCGACTCTCCTACGAGCAGTACTTC
J gene: TRBJ2-7
clone size: .
D gene: .
V gene: TRBV4-1

CDR3 protein: CASGPPGQNEKLFF
CDR3 DNA: TGTGCCAGCGGACCTCCGGGACAGAATGAAAAACTGTTTTTT
J gene: TRBJ1-4
clone size: .
D gene: TRBD1
V gene: TRBV7-2

CDR3 protein: CASSSNTLDYGYTF
CDR3 DNA: TGTGCCAGCAGTTCCAACACCCTTGATTATGGCTACACCTTC
J gene: TRBJ1-2
clone size: few
D gene: .
V gene: TRBV28

CDR3 protein: CASSYTEYGYTF
CDR3 DNA: TGTGCCAGCAGCTATACAGAATATGGCTACACCTTC
J gene: TRBJ1-2
clone size: .
D gene: .
V gene: TRBV5-6

CDR3 protein: CASSPGLAGREEQFF
CDR3 DNA: TGTGCCAGTAGTCCGGGACTAGCGGGGAGGGAGGAGCAGTTCTTC
J gene: TRBJ2-1
clone size: .
D gene: TRBD2
V gene: TRBV19

CDR3 protein: CARPGTGTHYGYTF
CDR3 DNA: TGTGCCAGACCCGGGACAGGGACCCACTATGGCTACACCTTC
J gene: TRBJ1-2
clone size: .
D gene: TRBD1
V gene: TRBV19

CDR3 protein: CASQPDRVNTEAFF
CDR3 DNA: TGTGCCAGCCAACCGGACAGGGTGAACACTGAAGCTTTCTTT
J gene: TRBJ1-1
clone size: .
D gene: TRBD1
V gene: TRBV27

CDR3 protein: CASRIRGLYNSPLHF
CDR3 DNA: TGTGCCAGCAGAATCCGGGGACTCTATAATTCACCCCTCCACTTT
J gene: TRBJ1-6
clone size: .
D gene: .
V gene: TRBV6-5

CDR3 protein: CASRYDRVEKLFF
CDR3 DNA: TGTGCCAGCAGATACGACAGGGTTGAAAAACTGTTTTTT
J gene: TRBJ1-4
clone size: few
D gene: TRBD1
V gene: TRBV28

CDR3 protein: CASRGTATNEKLFF
CDR3 DNA: TGTGCCAGCAGAGGGACAGCCACTAATGAAAAACTGTTTTTT
J gene: TRBJ1-4
clone size: .
D gene: TRBD1
V gene: TRBV2

CDR3 protein: CASSPLARETQYF
CDR3 DNA: TGTGCCAGCAGCCCGCTAGCGCGAGAGACCCAGTACTTC
J gene: TRBJ2-5
clone size: .
D gene: .
V gene: TRBV9

CDR3 protein: CASSMDRVGTDTQYF
CDR3 DNA: TGTGCCAGTAGTATGGACAGGGTAGGGACAGATACGCAGTATTTT
J gene: TRBJ2-3
clone size: .
D gene: TRBD1
V gene: TRBV19

CDR3 protein: CASSQDRGYSGGGYTF
CDR3 DNA: TGTGCCAGCAGCCAAGATCGGGGGTACAGCGGAGGTGGCTACACCTTC
J gene: TRBJ1-2
clone size: .
D gene: .
V gene: TRBV3-1/TRBV3-2

CDR3 protein: CASSELLLRAFF
CDR3 DNA: TGTGCCAGCAGTGAGCTTCTCTTGAGAGCTTTCTTT
J gene: TRBJ1-1
clone size: once
D gene: .
V gene: TRBV6-1

CDR3 protein: CATSDPGTGLYEQYF
CDR3 DNA: TGTGCCACCAGTGATCCCGGGACAGGGCTCTACGAGCAGTACTTC
J gene: TRBJ2-7
clone size: .
D gene: TRBD1
V gene: TRBV24-1

CDR3 protein: CASSPRGGTPQPQHF
CDR3 DNA: TGTGCCAGTAGTCCCCGGGGAGGGACCCCTCAGCCCCAGCATTTT
J gene: TRBJ1-5
clone size: few
D gene: .
V gene: TRBV19

CDR3 protein: CASSQGAVTEAFF
CDR3 DNA: TGTGCCAGTAGTCAGGGGGCGGTCACTGAAGCTTTCTTT
J gene: TRBJ1-1
clone size: .
D gene: TRBD1
V gene: TRBV19